Reported below is one TCR beta chain. Its antigen is currently unknown. The sample comes from a study of vaccination and CD4 T cells after COVID-19. Sequenced with the Oncomine TCR Beta short-read assay was DNA taken from cultured CD4+ T cells. One entry per CDR3 protein, called by TCRdb with MiXCR from the PCR reads. Among 9,000 to 9,500 distinct CDR3 sequences, around 57% were seen once, and the ten largest hold less than 9%. The treatment is: roughly 11-day PBMC culture with coronavirus spike peptide pools or control peptides (ViraFEST assay). The germline gives CDR1 MNHNS, CDR2 SASEGT. This CDR3 is built from 14 residues. J lost 1 base, V lost 6 bases, and 3 bases had no gene match.

This clonotype was sampled from a human donor who had recovered from COVID-19. This chain links TRBV6-1 with TRBJ2-5, with 9 bases fitting TRBD1. The specimen sequenced was CD4+ T cells from blood, cultured in vitro. CDR3 sequence (DNA): TGTGCCAGCAGACAACAGGGGGCCCAAGAGACCCAGTACTTC. It specifies CASRQQGAQETQYF.